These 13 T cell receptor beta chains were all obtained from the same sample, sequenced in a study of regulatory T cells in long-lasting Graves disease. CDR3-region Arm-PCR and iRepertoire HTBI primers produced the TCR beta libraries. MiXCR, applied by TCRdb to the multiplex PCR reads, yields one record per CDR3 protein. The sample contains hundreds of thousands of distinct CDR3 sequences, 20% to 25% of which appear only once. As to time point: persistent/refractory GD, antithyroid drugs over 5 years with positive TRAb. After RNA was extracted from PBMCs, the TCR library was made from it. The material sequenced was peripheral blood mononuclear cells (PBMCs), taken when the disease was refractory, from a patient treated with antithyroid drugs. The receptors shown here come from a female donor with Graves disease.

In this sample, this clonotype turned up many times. The DNA for the CDR3 is TGTGCCAGCAGCTTACAGAGAATGAACACTGAAGCTTTCTTT. It codes for CASSLQRMNTEAFF. The chain recombines TRBV5-5 with TRBJ1-1, with unresolved D. Trimming took off 2 bases at V and 0 bases at J, with 8 bases between the two ends. The CDR3 extends over 14 amino acids. The germline CDR1 and CDR2 sequences are SGHKS and YYEKEE (reference sequence).

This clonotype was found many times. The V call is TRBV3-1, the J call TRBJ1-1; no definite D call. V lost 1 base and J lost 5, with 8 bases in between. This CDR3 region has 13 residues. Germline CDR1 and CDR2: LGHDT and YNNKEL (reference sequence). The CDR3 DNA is TGTGCCAGCAGCCAAGTTCCTCTAACTGAAGCTTTCTTT. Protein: CASSQVPLTEAFF.

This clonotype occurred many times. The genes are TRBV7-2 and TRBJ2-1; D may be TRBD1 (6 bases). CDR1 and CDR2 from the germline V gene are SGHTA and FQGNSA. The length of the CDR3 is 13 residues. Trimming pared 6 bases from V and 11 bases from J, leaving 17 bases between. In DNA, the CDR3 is TGTGCCAGCAGGGACAGATTGGTGCGACAGCAGTTCTTC. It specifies CASRDRLVRQQFF.

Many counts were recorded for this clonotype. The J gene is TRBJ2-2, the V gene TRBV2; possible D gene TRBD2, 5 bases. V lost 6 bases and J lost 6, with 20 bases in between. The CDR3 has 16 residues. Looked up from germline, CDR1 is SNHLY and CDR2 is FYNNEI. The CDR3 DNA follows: TGTGCCAGCAGAGGCCTGACAATGAGGGTGGCCGGGGAGCTGTTTTTT. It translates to CASRGLTMRVAGELFF.

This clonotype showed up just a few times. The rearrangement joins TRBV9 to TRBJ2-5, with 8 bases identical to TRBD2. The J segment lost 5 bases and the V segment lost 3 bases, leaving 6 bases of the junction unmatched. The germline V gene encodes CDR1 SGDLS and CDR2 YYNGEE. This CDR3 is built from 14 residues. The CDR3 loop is CASSATSGRETQYF. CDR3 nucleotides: TGTGCCAGCAGCGCCACTAGCGGTAGGGAGACCCAGTACTTC. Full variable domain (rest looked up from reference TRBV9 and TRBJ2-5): DSGVTQTPKHLITATGQRVTLRCSPRSGDLSVYWYQQSLDQGLQFLIQYYNGEERAKGNILERFSAQQFPDLHSELNLSSLELGDSALYFCASSATSGRETQYFGPGTRLLVL.

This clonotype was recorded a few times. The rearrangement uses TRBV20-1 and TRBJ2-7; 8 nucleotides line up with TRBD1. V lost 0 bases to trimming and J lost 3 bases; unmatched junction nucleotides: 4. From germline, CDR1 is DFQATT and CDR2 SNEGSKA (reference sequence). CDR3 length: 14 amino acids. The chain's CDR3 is CSARDRTGIYEQYF. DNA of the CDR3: TGCAGTGCTAGAGATCGGACAGGGATCTACGAGCAGTACTTC.

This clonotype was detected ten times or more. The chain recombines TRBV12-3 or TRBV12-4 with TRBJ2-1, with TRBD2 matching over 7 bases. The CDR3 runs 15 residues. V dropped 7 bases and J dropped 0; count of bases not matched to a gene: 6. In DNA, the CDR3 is TGTGCCAGCAATAATTTAGCGGGCTCCTACAATGAGCAGTTCTTC. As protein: CASNNLAGSYNEQFF.

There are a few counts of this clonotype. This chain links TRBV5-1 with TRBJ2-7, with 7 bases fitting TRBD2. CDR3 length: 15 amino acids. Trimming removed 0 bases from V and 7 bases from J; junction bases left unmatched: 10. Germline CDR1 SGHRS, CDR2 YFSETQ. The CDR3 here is CASSLAVAGVREQYF. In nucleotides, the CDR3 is TGCGCCAGCAGCTTGGCCGTGGCGGGAGTCAGGGAGCAGTACTTC.

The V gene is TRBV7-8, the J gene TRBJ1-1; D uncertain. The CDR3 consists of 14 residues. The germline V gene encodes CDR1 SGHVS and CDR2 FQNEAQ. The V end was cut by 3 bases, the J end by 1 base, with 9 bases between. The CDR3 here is CASSFPQSNTEAFF. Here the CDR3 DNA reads TGTGCCAGCAGCTTCCCACAGTCGAACACTGAAGCTTTCTTT.

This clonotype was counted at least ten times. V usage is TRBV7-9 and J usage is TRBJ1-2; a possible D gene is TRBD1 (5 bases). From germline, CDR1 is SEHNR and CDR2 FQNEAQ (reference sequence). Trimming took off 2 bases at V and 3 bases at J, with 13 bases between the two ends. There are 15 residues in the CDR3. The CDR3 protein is CASSLYEGPDYGYTF. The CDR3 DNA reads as TGTGCCAGCAGCTTATACGAGGGGCCGGACTATGGCTACACCTTC. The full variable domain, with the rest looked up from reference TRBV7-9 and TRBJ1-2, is DTGVSQNPRHKITKRGQNVTFRCDPISEHNRLYWYRQTLGQGPEFLTYFQNEAQLEKSRLLSDRFSAERPKGSFSTLEIQRTEQGDSAMYLCASSLYEGPDYGYTFGSGTRLTVV.

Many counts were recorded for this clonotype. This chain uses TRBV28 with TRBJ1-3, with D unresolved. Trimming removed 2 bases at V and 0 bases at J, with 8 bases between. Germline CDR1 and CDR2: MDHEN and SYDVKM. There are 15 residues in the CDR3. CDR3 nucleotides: TGTGCCAGCAGTTTAGGACGCCTCTCTGGAAACACCATATATTTT. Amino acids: CASSLGRLSGNTIYF.

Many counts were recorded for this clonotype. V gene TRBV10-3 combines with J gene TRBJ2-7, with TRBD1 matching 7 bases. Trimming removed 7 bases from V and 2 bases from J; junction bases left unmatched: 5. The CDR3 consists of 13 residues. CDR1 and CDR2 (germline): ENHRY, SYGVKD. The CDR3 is CAIKPQGTYEQYF. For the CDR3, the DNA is TGTGCCATCAAGCCACAGGGGACCTACGAGCAGTACTTC.

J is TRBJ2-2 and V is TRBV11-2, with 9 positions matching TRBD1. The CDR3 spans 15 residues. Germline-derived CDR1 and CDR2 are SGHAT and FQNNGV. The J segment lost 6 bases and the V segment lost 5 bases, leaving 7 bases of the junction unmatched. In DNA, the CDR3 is TGTGCCAGCAGCCTTGGACAGGGGACCGCCGGGGAGCTGTTTTTT. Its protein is CASSLGQGTAGELFF. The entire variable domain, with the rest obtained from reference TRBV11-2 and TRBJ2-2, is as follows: EAGVAQSPRYKIIEKRQSVAFWCNPISGHATLYWYQQILGQGPKLLIQFQNNGVVDDSQLPKDRFSAERLKGVDSTLKIQPAKLEDSAVYLCASSLGQGTAGELFFGEGSRLTVL.